The 27 T cell receptor beta chains given below trace back to one sample, sequenced in a study of regulatory T cells in long-lasting Graves disease. The time point is: persistent/refractory GD, antithyroid drugs over 5 years with positive TRAb. Construction of the TCR library relied on RNA isolated from PBMCs. Through Arm-PCR of CDR3 regions and iRepertoire HTBI primers, TCR beta libraries were built. A single record per CDR3 protein comes from TCRdb applying MiXCR to the multiplex PCR reads. The sample has hundreds of thousands of distinct CDR3 sequences; around a fifth are singletons. Sequencing was performed on peripheral blood mononuclear cells (PBMCs), taken when the disease was refractory, from a patient treated with antithyroid drugs. Receptor source: a female donor with Graves disease.

Concerning this clonotype itself: A far larger clone is one base from this, pointing to a likely read error. This chain links TRBV28 with TRBJ1-1; 10 bases are shared with TRBD1. The CDR3 runs 14 residues. Germline V gene lookup returns CDR1 MDHEN and CDR2 SYDVKM. The DNA of the CDR3 is TGTGCCAGCAGAGGGACAGGGGTGAACACTGAAGCTTCCTTT. Its translation is CASRGTGVNTEASF.

This clonotype was detected once. The chain recombines TRBV7-9 with TRBJ2-1, with D maybe TRBD2 (6 bases). The CDR3 has 12 residues. Looked up from germline, CDR1 is SEHNR and CDR2 is FQNEAQ (reference sequence). V gave up 5 bases and J gave up 9 bases, with 11 bases separating them. The CDR3 region has the DNA TGTGCCAGCAGCCTCGGGAGAGGTGAGCAGTTCTTC. This codes for CASSLGRGEQFF.

In this sample, this clonotype turned up many times. The chain couples TRBV11-3 to TRBJ2-1; 7 bases are shared with TRBD2. With 9 bases clipped from V and 9 bases from J, the junction kept 17 bases outside the gene matches. Looked up from germline, CDR1 is SGHNT and CDR2 is YENEEA. The CDR3 is made up of 15 amino acids. The CDR3 spells CASSPLAGDGSEQFF. DNA of the CDR3: TGTGCCAGTTCCCCCCTGGCGGGAGATGGGAGTGAGCAGTTCTTC.

In its sample, this clonotype was seen a few times. The genes are TRBV30 and TRBJ1-1; tentative D call: TRBD1 (5 bases). Germline CDR1 and CDR2: GTSNPN and SVGIG (reference sequence). Trimming left V 0 bases short and J 5 bases short, with 10 bases between. This CDR3 spans 13 amino acids. The CDR3 coding sequence is TGTGCCTGGAGTGTACCGGCAGGGACTGAAGCTTTCTTT. Its protein product is CAWSVPAGTEAFF.

This chain connects TRBV6-2 or TRBV6-3 to TRBJ2-7; D unresolved. Per the germline V gene, CDR1 is MNHEY and CDR2 is SVGEGT. The CDR3 spans 14 residues. V was cut by 0 bases and J by 3 bases, with 9 bases left in between. CDR3 loop: CASSYSLMIYEQYF. The CDR3 DNA sequence: TGTGCCAGCAGTTACTCCCTGATGATCTACGAGCAGTACTTC.

The chain joins TRBV6-2 or TRBV6-3 to TRBJ1-3; D not resolved. V lost 5 bases, J lost 0 bases, and 11 bases lay in between. This CDR3 has 15 residues. Germline V lookup: CDR1 MNHEY, CDR2 SVGEGT. Written as DNA, the CDR3 is TGTGCCAGCAGTGAGCGGGAGCACTCTGGAAACACCATATATTTT. Protein sequence: CASSEREHSGNTIYF.

This sequence joins TRBV24-1 and TRBJ2-2; maybe TRBD1 (6 bases). Germline lookup yields CDR1 KGHDR and CDR2 SFDVKD. The CDR3 is 17 residues long. V was trimmed by 4 bases and J by 2 bases, leaving 16 bases between them. CDR3 sequence: CATSEPRQVLNTGELFF. The DNA for the CDR3 is TGTGCCACCAGTGAACCAAGACAGGTTCTTAACACCGGGGAGCTGTTTTTT.

This clonotype was seen at least ten times. V gene TRBV7-6 combines with J gene TRBJ2-7; D may be TRBD2 (5 bases). V was cut by 5 bases and J by 7 bases, with 18 bases left in between. CDR1 SGHVS and CDR2 FNYEAQ come from the germline V gene. CDR3 length: 14 residues. CDR3 in amino acids: CASSGNGVLGEQYF. In nucleotides, the CDR3 is TGTGCCAGCAGCGGTAACGGGGTATTGGGGGAGCAGTACTTC.

This chain links TRBV5-6 with TRBJ1-6, with D uncertain. V lost 7 bases and J 1 base, leaving 3 bases between the germline ends. Germline CDR1 reads SGHDT; CDR2 reads YYEEEE. This CDR3 comprises 12 residues. CDR3 DNA: TGTGCCAGCGAATCCTATAATTCACCCCTCCACTTT. It translates to CASESYNSPLHF.

This clonotype was recorded at least ten times. The chain links TRBV28 to TRBJ2-5, with D hard to call. The CDR3 consists of 19 residues. Germline V gene sequence: CDR1 MDHEN, CDR2 SYDVKM. Trimming left V 2 bases short and J 7 bases short, with 29 bases between. DNA for the CDR3: TGTGCCAGCAGTTTACCAGGAGTACTTACCACAAGCGATCCGGCGACCCAGTACTTC. Protein product: CASSLPGVLTTSDPATQYF.

This clonotype came up many times. The gene calls are TRBV28 and TRBJ1-2; D gene uncertain. Germline-derived CDR1 and CDR2 are MDHEN and SYDVKM. V lost 5 bases, J lost 4 bases, and 8 bases lay in between. The CDR3 totals 12 residues. Here the CDR3 DNA reads TGTGCCAGCAGTCTCGTTCGCTATGGCTACACCTTC. It encodes CASSLVRYGYTF.

The genes are TRBV27 and TRBJ2-3, with 7 bases fitting TRBD2. This CDR3 has 16 amino acids. Trimming took 7 bases from V and 0 from J; bases not matched to a gene: 10. Germline CDR1 MNHEY, CDR2 SMNVEV (reference sequence). The CDR3 coding sequence is TGTGCCAGCACCAGCCTGGGGGGGGGAAGCACAGATACGCAGTATTTT. This sequence encodes CASTSLGGGSTDTQYF.

This sequence joins TRBV11-2 and TRBJ2-1; weak D call: TRBD1 (6 bases). The CDR3 has 17 amino acids. In germline, CDR1 is SGHAT, CDR2 FQNNGV. V was cut by 5 bases and J by 3 bases, with 20 bases left in between. The CDR3 here is CASSHPFRDKYYNEQFF. The DNA of the CDR3 is TGTGCCAGCAGCCATCCTTTCCGGGACAAGTACTACAATGAGCAGTTCTTC.

V is TRBV6-2 or TRBV6-3 and J is TRBJ2-2; D is perhaps TRBD1 (6 bases). This CDR3 has 15 residues. CDR1 MNHEY and CDR2 SVGEGT come from the germline V gene. Trimming removed 2 bases at V and 4 bases at J, with 11 bases between. The CDR3 DNA follows: TGTGCCAGCAGTTACATGCAGGGGCCCACCGGGGAGCTGTTTTTT. This sequence encodes CASSYMQGPTGELFF.

V and J are TRBV12-3 or TRBV12-4 and TRBJ1-2; tentative D call: TRBD1 (6 bases). Trimming stripped 5 bases from V and 1 base from J, with 11 bases between. The CDR3 consists of 14 residues. Here the CDR3 DNA reads TGTGCCAGCAGTCGGGACAACATTAACTATGGCTACACCTTC. This translates into CASSRDNINYGYTF.

This clonotype has ten or more counts. This chain joins TRBV2 and TRBJ1-2; D not resolved. Looked up from germline, CDR1 is SNHLY and CDR2 is FYNNEI. The length of the CDR3 is 13 residues. V shed 7 bases and J shed 6 bases, with 15 bases lying between them. Here the CDR3 reads CASKRVMWHGYTF. CDR3 DNA sequence: TGTGCCAGCAAGCGGGTAATGTGGCATGGCTACACCTTC. Full variable domain (rest looked up from reference TRBV2 and TRBJ1-2): EPEVTQTPSHQVTQMGQEVILRCVPISNHLYFYWYRQILGQKVEFLVSFYNNEISEKSEIFDDQFSVERPDGSNFTLKIRSTKLEDSAMYFCASKRVMWHGYTFGSGTRLTVV.

Notes on this clonotype: A much more abundant neighbour one base away suggests this may be a read error. The chain joins TRBV7-9 to TRBJ2-7; 12 bases map to TRBD1. Germline assignment: CDR1 SEHNR and CDR2 FQNEAQ (reference sequence). The junction had 4 bases not matched to a gene; V was cut back by 5 bases and J by 5 bases. The CDR3 is 14 amino acids. This CDR3 is CASSNRDRGHEQYF. CDR3 DNA: TGTGCCAGCAGCAACCGGGACAGGGGGCACGAGCAGTACTTC.

This clonotype was counted many times. J is TRBJ2-4 and V is TRBV28; 11 bases align to TRBD2. The V and J ends lost 5 bases and 2 bases, in that order; junction bases with no gene match: 8. The CDR3 has 17 residues. Germline CDR1 is MDHEN and CDR2 is SYDVKM. The CDR3 reads CASSTPVAGGSKNIQYF. The CDR3, as DNA: TGTGCCAGCAGTACCCCGGTAGCGGGAGGGTCCAAAAACATTCAGTACTTC.

This sequence joins TRBV6-2 or TRBV6-3 and TRBJ1-6, with TRBD1 identical over 10 bases. The V gene end was trimmed by 5 bases and the J gene end by 9 bases; junction bases not matched to a gene: 7. Germline CDR1 is MNHEY and CDR2 is SVGEGT. The length of the CDR3 is 15 residues. The CDR3 region is CASSPRDRGSSPLHF. In DNA form, the CDR3 reads TGTGCCAGCAGTCCTCGGGACAGGGGATCTTCACCCCTCCACTTT.

This clonotype was seen many times. V usage is TRBV12-3 or TRBV12-4 and J usage is TRBJ1-2; tentatively, D is TRBD1 (5 bases). The CDR3 contains 13 residues. Trimming removed 5 bases at V and 7 bases at J, with 14 bases between. The CDR3 nucleotides are TGTGCCAGCAGTGAGGGACTCAGACCTGGCTACACCTTC. This codes for CASSEGLRPGYTF.

There are many counts of this clonotype. CDR3 coding DNA: TGTGCCAGCACCCCCCCCCTTAGCGGGAGTCACGGCGAGCAGTACTTC. This codes for CASTPPLSGSHGEQYF. The J gene is TRBJ2-7, the V gene TRBV6-1; 9 nucleotides line up with TRBD2. V dropped 7 bases and J dropped 6; count of bases not matched to a gene: 16. Germline assignment: CDR1 MNHNS and CDR2 SASEGT. The CDR3 loop spans 16 amino acids.

Many counts were recorded for this clonotype. An end of the junction differs from the germline gene, which may be a read error. The rearrangement joins TRBV28 to TRBJ1-2; D may be TRBD1 (6 bases). The germline CDR1 and CDR2 sequences are MDHEN and SYDVKM. The CDR3 totals 14 residues. Here the CDR3 DNA reads TGTGCCAGCAGTCCGGGACACCCCAACTATGGCTACACTTTC. This encodes CASSPGHPNYGYTF.

This clonotype was detected ten times or more. The chain combines TRBV12-5 with TRBJ2-7; D remains unclear. V was shortened by 5 bases and J by 6 bases, with 17 bases between the two germline ends. CDR3 size: 14 residues. Germline CDR1 is LGHNT and CDR2 is FRNRAP. The DNA of the CDR3 is TGTGCTAGTGGTCCCGACGGCCCGTTGGGCGAGCAGTACTTC. Translated: CASGPDGPLGEQYF.

The V and J genes are TRBV4-3 and TRBJ2-2, with D unclear. CDR3 length equals 16 residues. Germline CDR1 reads LGHNA; CDR2 reads YSLEER. The V end was cut by 1 base, the J end by 0 bases, with 9 bases between. As DNA, the CDR3 is TGCGCCAGCAGCCAAGGTCAAACGGCGAACACCGGGGAGCTGTTTTTT. This codes for CASSQGQTANTGELFF.

The V and J genes are TRBV6-1 and TRBJ1-1; no firm D call. V lost 11 bases and J lost 1, with 14 bases in between. The CDR3 covers 13 residues. Germline values: CDR1 MNHNS, CDR2 SASEGT. The chain's CDR3 is CAARSETNTEAFF. CDR3 DNA sequence: TGTGCCGCGCGCTCGGAGACGAACACTGAAGCTTTCTTT.

The table lists this clonotype with many counts. This rearrangement joins TRBV5-1 to TRBJ1-2, with D maybe TRBD1 (5 bases). Trimming cost V 4 bases and J 1 base, with 17 bases left between them. Germline V gene lookup returns CDR1 SGHRS and CDR2 YFSETQ. The CDR3 is 16 amino acids. CDR3 DNA sequence: TGCGCCAGCAGCGCACCCCGGGACGGACTTAACTATGGCTACACCTTC. Translating gives CASSAPRDGLNYGYTF.

This clonotype was seen at least ten times. The rearrangement joins TRBV28 to TRBJ1-2; D perhaps matches TRBD1 (5 bases). The germline V gene has CDR1 MDHEN and CDR2 SYDVKM. The V gene lost 6 bases and the J gene lost 4 bases, with 24 bases spanning the gap. The CDR3 spans 17 residues. CDR3 bases: TGTGCCAGCAGCCGGACCACCACCAGGGTAGATGGCTATGGCTACACCTTC. Protein: CASSRTTTRVDGYGYTF.